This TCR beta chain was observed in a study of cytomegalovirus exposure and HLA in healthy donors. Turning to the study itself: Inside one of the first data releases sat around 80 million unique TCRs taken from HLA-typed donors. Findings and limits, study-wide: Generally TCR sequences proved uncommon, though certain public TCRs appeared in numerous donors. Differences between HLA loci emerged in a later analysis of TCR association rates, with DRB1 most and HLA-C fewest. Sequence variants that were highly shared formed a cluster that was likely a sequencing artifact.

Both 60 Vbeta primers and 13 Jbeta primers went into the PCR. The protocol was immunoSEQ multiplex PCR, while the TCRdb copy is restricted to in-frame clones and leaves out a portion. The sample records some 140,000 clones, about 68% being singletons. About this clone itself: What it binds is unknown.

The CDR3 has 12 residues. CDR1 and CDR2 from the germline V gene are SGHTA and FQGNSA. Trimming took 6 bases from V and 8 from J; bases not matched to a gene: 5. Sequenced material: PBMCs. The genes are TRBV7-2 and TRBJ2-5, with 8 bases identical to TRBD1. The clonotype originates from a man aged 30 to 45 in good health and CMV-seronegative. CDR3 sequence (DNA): TGTGCCAGCAGTCAAACAGGGGGAACCCAGTACTTC. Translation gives CASSQTGGTQYF.